Presented here are 23 T cell receptor beta chains from one specimen sequenced in a study of identical twins. Using its own MiXCR run on the 5' RACE reads, TCRdb lists one record per CDR3 protein. The table lists around 1.7 million distinct CDR3 sequences, around a third of them singletons. Material for sequencing was cord blood. These receptor sequences come from a newborn girl in good health.

This clonotype was seen only a few times. This sequence joins TRBV20-1 and TRBJ1-1, with D maybe TRBD1 (6 bases). The CDR3 runs to 11 residues. Per the germline V gene, CDR1 is DFQATT and CDR2 is SNEGSKA (reference sequence). V was pared by 3 bases and J by 10 bases, with 12 bases between. Here the CDR3 reads CSARSADRAFF. The CDR3 DNA reads as TGCAGTGCTAGGAGTGCGGACAGAGCTTTCTTT.

This chain links TRBV20-1 with TRBJ2-3; 12 bases map to TRBD1. Per germline, CDR1 DFQATT and CDR2 SNEGSKA (reference sequence). V shed 0 bases and J 6 bases; nucleotides not matched to a gene: 7. The CDR3 covers 16 residues. The CDR3 loop is CSAREIGTGGADTQYF. For the CDR3, the DNA is TGCAGTGCTAGAGAAATCGGGACAGGGGGCGCGGATACGCAGTATTTT.

As to this clonotype: This sequence may be a read error, since a much larger clone differs from it by one base. The rearrangement links TRBV29-1 to TRBJ2-5; D unresolved. The CDR3 extends over 11 amino acids. The germline V and J ends were trimmed by 6 bases and 11 bases, with 16 bases remaining between them. The germline gives CDR1 SQVTM, CDR2 ANQGSEA. In DNA form, the CDR3 reads TGCAGCGTCCCCACCGTACCGGAGCAGTACTTC. The encoded protein is CSVPTVPEQYF.

The chain carries TRBV21-1 and TRBJ2-7. TRBV21-1 is marked as a pseudogene. There are 13 residues in the CDR3. The CDR3 reads CASSNTNSYEQYF. The DNA of the CDR3 is TGTGCCAGCAGCAACACCAACTCCTACGAGCAGTACTTC.

The J gene is TRBJ2-7, the V gene TRBV12-3 or TRBV12-4; 12 nucleotides agree with TRBD2. The length of the CDR3 is 16 residues. With 5 bases clipped from V and 6 bases from J, the junction kept 11 bases outside the gene matches. The CDR3 coding sequence is TGTGCCAGCAGTCCCGATCTAGCGGGAGGGCCGGGCGAGCAGTACTTC. Residues: CASSPDLAGGPGEQYF.

This clonotype was recorded a few times. The CDR3 loop reads CASSSRTSGRSSYNEQYF. As DNA, the CDR3 is TGTGCCAGCAGTTCACGGACTAGCGGGAGGAGCTCCTACAATGAGCAGTACTTC. The rearrangement uses TRBV27 and TRBJ2-1; 14 bases are shared with TRBD2. The assigned J gene may be wrong: the sequence end matches TRBJ2-7 better. The CDR3 runs 18 residues. Germline loops: CDR1 MNHEY, CDR2 SMNVEV (reference sequence).

The V gene is TRBV6-1, the J gene TRBJ2-3, with TRBD2 matching over 9 bases. Germline V CDR1 and CDR2: MNHNS, SASEGT. The ends lost 6 bases at V and 1 base at J; junction bases unmatched: 5. The CDR3 sequence is 15 residues long. The CDR3 loop is CASRVAGVRTDTQYF. The DNA of the CDR3 is TGTGCCAGCAGGGTAGCGGGGGTCCGCACAGATACGCAGTATTTT.

The chain couples TRBV5-1 to TRBJ2-4; D unresolved. Per germline, CDR1 SGHRS and CDR2 YFSETQ. This CDR3 spans 15 amino acids. V shed 7 bases and J shed 0 bases, with 14 bases lying between them. The CDR3 region has the DNA TGCGCCAGCGACGGCGTTCCGCTAGCCAAAAACATTCAGTACTTC. Amino acid sequence: CASDGVPLAKNIQYF.

The table lists this clonotype with many counts. The chain has TRBV6-5 and TRBJ2-7; TRBD1 matches 8 bases. Germline CDR1 MNHEY, CDR2 SVGAGI. V shed 2 bases and J 0 bases; nucleotides not matched to a gene: 0. The CDR3 spans 14 residues. The CDR3 DNA is TGTGCCAGCAGTTACACAGGGGGCTCCTACGAGCAGTACTTC. This translates into CASSYTGGSYEQYF.

This clonotype was counted between two and nine times. The chain couples TRBV19 to TRBJ2-2, with a possible D match to TRBD2 (6 bases). Germline V gene lookup returns CDR1 LNHDA and CDR2 SQIVND (reference sequence). Trimming stripped 8 bases from V and 7 bases from J, with 11 bases between. The CDR3 sequence is 12 residues long. Here the CDR3 DNA reads TGTGCCAGTCGCGGGGCCCTCGGGGAGCTGTTTTTT. Translated, it gives CASRGALGELFF.

This rearrangement joins TRBV5-6 to TRBJ2-1; 11 positions agree with TRBD2. Germline-derived CDR1 and CDR2 are SGHDT and YYEEEE. Germline trimming cut 0 bases from V and 8 bases from J; bases unmatched to any gene: 4. The CDR3 loop spans 15 amino acids. The CDR3: CASSLVAGGTDEQFF. CDR3 nucleotide sequence: TGTGCCAGCAGCTTGGTAGCGGGAGGGACCGATGAGCAGTTCTTC.

The J gene is TRBJ1-1, the V gene TRBV5-1; D perhaps matches TRBD1 (5 bases). Germline CDR1 reads SGHRS; CDR2 reads YFSETQ. CDR3 length: 14 amino acids. Trimming left V 0 bases short and J 4 bases short, with 10 bases between. CDR3 loop: CASSLGRGSTEAFF. The CDR3 DNA is TGCGCCAGCAGCTTGGGTCGGGGGAGCACTGAAGCTTTCTTT.

This clonotype was counted between two and nine times. The chain joins TRBV20-1 to TRBJ2-7; unclear D gene. The CDR3 is made up of 13 amino acids. Germline CDR1 reads DFQATT; CDR2 reads SNEGSKA (reference sequence). Trimming cost V 4 bases and J 2 bases, with 12 bases left between them. The CDR3 coding sequence is TGCAGTGCTATCCCACAGACACCCTACGAGCAGTACTTC. Its protein product is CSAIPQTPYEQYF.

J is TRBJ1-1 and V is TRBV14; no clear D gene. With 1 base removed from V and 1 base from J, the gap between germline ends came to 7 bases. Per the germline V gene, CDR1 is SGHDN and CDR2 is FVKESK. The CDR3 extends over 14 amino acids. The CDR3 coding sequence is TGTGCCAGCAGCCAAGGGAACACGAACACTGAAGCTTTCTTT. Encoded protein: CASSQGNTNTEAFF.

This clonotype occurred a few times. This rearrangement joins TRBV3-1 to TRBJ1-1; weak D call: TRBD1 (5 bases). The germline V gene encodes CDR1 LGHDT and CDR2 YNNKEL (reference sequence). V was trimmed by 0 bases and J by 1 base, leaving 9 bases between them. The CDR3 runs 15 residues. In nucleotides, the CDR3 is TGTGCCAGCAGCCAAGAGTGGGGGAGGAACACTGAAGCTTTCTTT. Amino acid sequence: CASSQEWGRNTEAFF. Drawing the rest from reference TRBV3-1 and TRBJ1-1, the complete variable domain is DTAVSQTPKYLVTQMGNDKSIKCEQNLGHDTMYWYKQDSKKFLKIMFSYNNKELIINETVPNRFSPKSPDKAHLNLHINSLELGDSAVYFCASSQEWGRNTEAFFGQGTRLTVV.

This clonotype was seen at least ten times. The rearrangement links TRBV29-1 to TRBJ2-3; D is uncertain. Germline V gene data show CDR1 as SQVTM and CDR2 as ANQGSEA. This CDR3 spans 11 amino acids. V was pared by 2 bases and J by 6 bases, with 6 bases between. CDR3 region: CSVEIGDTQYF. In nucleotides, the CDR3 is TGCAGCGTTGAAATTGGTGATACGCAGTATTTT.

This clonotype was counted only a few times. The gene calls are TRBV7-2 and TRBJ2-1; 7 nucleotides agree with TRBD2. The J segment lost 2 bases and the V segment lost 4 bases, leaving 14 bases of the junction unmatched. Per the germline V gene, CDR1 is SGHTA and CDR2 is FQGNSA. This CDR3 region has 18 residues. CDR3 residues: CASSSRPPSGLTYNEQFF. The CDR3 DNA reads TGTGCCAGCAGCTCTAGACCTCCTAGCGGCCTAACCTACAATGAGCAGTTCTTC.

This chain links TRBV20-1 with TRBJ1-5; D is undetermined. CDR3 length equals 14 residues. Deletions cut 3 bases from V and 2 bases from J, with 11 bases between. The germline V gene has CDR1 DFQATT and CDR2 SNEGSKA (reference sequence). The CDR3 coding sequence is TGCAGTGCTAGTATCGCAGGCCGCAATCAGCCCCAGCATTTT. Protein sequence: CSASIAGRNQPQHF.

This clonotype was found a few times. The genes are TRBV2 and TRBJ1-2; 10 bases agree with TRBD1. Germline trimming cut 5 bases from V and 8 bases from J; bases unmatched to any gene: 5. The CDR3 runs to 13 residues. CDR1 is SNHLY, CDR2 FYNNEI, per germline. CDR3 protein: CASSSSTGGGYTF. In DNA form, the CDR3 reads TGTGCCAGCAGTAGTTCGACAGGGGGCGGCTACACCTTC.

This clonotype appeared a few times. V and J are TRBV5-4 and TRBJ2-7; 7 nucleotides align to TRBD1. The J segment lost 1 base and the V segment lost 0 bases, leaving 10 bases of the junction unmatched. The CDR3 extends over 17 amino acids. Germline V gene sequence: CDR1 SGHNT, CDR2 YYREEE (reference sequence). In nucleotides, the CDR3 is TGTGCCAGCAGCTTGGGGGACAGTTGGAGCGGTTCCTACGAGCAGTACTTC. This sequence encodes CASSLGDSWSGSYEQYF.

This clonotype was counted many times. V gene TRBV2 combines with J gene TRBJ2-3, with D possibly TRBD1 on 5 matching bases. The CDR3 loop spans 14 amino acids. V shed 6 bases and J shed 0 bases, with 10 bases lying between them. Germline V gene lookup returns CDR1 SNHLY and CDR2 FYNNEI. CDR3 sequence: CASRGVSSTDTQYF. In DNA, the CDR3 is TGTGCCAGCAGAGGGGTCTCTAGCACAGATACGCAGTATTTT.

The V and J genes are TRBV27 and TRBJ2-4; 10 bases align to TRBD1. This CDR3 contains 16 residues. With V trimmed by 5 bases and J by 8 bases, 12 bases remained unmatched. Germline values: CDR1 MNHEY, CDR2 SMNVEV (reference sequence). CDR3: CASSPRTGGPRDIQYF. CDR3 in DNA: TGTGCCAGCAGTCCCCGGACAGGGGGTCCTCGGGACATTCAGTACTTC.

The chain is built from TRBV24-1 and TRBJ1-1; 8 positions match TRBD1. With 3 bases clipped from V and 2 bases from J, the junction kept 10 bases outside the gene matches. Germline CDR1 KGHDR, CDR2 SFDVKD. The CDR3 is made up of 17 amino acids. The CDR3 nucleotides read TGTGCCACCAGTGATCTTGGACAGGGAAGCCAAAACACTGAAGCTTTCTTT. Its translation: CATSDLGQGSQNTEAFF.